Only a few counts were recorded for the clone carrying this T cell receptor (beta chain). Its antigen is still unknown. V was cut by 0 bases and J by 1 base, with 8 bases left in between. CDR1 and CDR2 (germline): LGHDT, YNNKEL (reference sequence). This CDR3 region has 15 residues. This specimen comes from a study of blood T cells in healthy people across ages. The wider study: Capture by template switching was about one barcoded beta molecule per two T cells.

Then a second PCR, running roughly 7 to 11 cycles, was carried out with a sample-barcoded 5' primer and a J-beta primer mix. Each cDNA molecule was tagged by a template-switch adaptor with 12 random nucleotides. TCRdb re-derived calls from the 5' RACE reads in MiXCR, one entry per CDR3 protein. The sample carries some 1.5 million distinct CDR3 sequences, approximately 39% recorded once. Whole-study findings and limits: Both naive CD4+ cell counts and diversity were greater in long-lived donors than in aged donors. Unknown CMV status may confound age-related changes in expanded clones.

This rearrangement joins TRBV3-1 to TRBJ2-3; D call uncertain. The sample consisted of blood. The receptor comes from a woman aged 18-29 years in good health. The CDR3 protein is CASSQDLPGTDTQYF. The CDR3 DNA reads TGTGCCAGCAGCCAAGATCTCCCGGGCACAGATACGCAGTATTTT.